The 19 T cell receptor beta chains below were found in one sample sequenced in a study of Graves' ophthalmopathy and Graves' hyperthyroidism. Using RNA transcripts, the TCR beta CDR3 regions were amplified. Investigators did first-round RT-PCR with HTBI primers, then second-round multiplex PCR. One entry per CDR3 protein, called by TCRdb with MiXCR from the multiplex PCR reads. The repertoire holds hundreds of thousands of distinct CDR3 sequences, with roughly two fifths as singletons. The sample consisted of peripheral blood. The receptors here all came from an adult man with Graves' ophthalmopathy.

The genes are TRBV10-3 and TRBJ1-6; D unresolved. The germline gives CDR1 ENHRY, CDR2 SYGVKD. This CDR3 spans 10 amino acids. V lost 3 bases to trimming and J lost 10 bases, with 1 base between them. The CDR3 region is CAISDSPLHF. CDR3 bases: TGTGCCATCAGTGACTCACCCCTCCACTTT.

This clonotype was recorded at least ten times. The chain has TRBV20-1 and TRBJ2-7; TRBD1 matches 8 bases. With 6 bases clipped from V and 3 bases from J, the junction kept 7 bases outside the gene matches. The CDR3 spans 13 residues. The germline V gene encodes CDR1 DFQATT and CDR2 SNEGSKA (reference sequence). CDR3: CSAVGQVDYEQYF. The CDR3 nucleotides read TGCAGTGCGGTGGGACAGGTAGACTACGAGCAGTACTTC.

This clonotype showed up many times. The chain has TRBV2 and TRBJ1-5, with D perhaps TRBD1 (6 bases). CDR1 SNHLY and CDR2 FYNNEI come from the germline V gene. The CDR3 totals 18 residues. Trimming removed 5 bases from V and 2 bases from J, with 22 bases in between. In DNA form, the CDR3 reads TGTGCCAGCAGTCGACCTACAAACAGGGAGCGCGGCAATCAGCCCCAGCATTTT. It translates to CASSRPTNRERGNQPQHF.

This chain links TRBV15 with TRBJ2-7; possible D gene TRBD1, 7 bases. V lost 5 bases, J lost 1 base, and 12 bases lay in between. Germline CDR1 is LNHNV and CDR2 is YYDKDF (reference sequence). The CDR3 has 14 amino acids. The CDR3 DNA follows: TGTGCCACCAGCCGGAGGGACAGTTCCTACGAGCAGTACTTC. Translated: CATSRRDSSYEQYF.

This clonotype was counted many times. The rearrangement uses TRBV15 and TRBJ2-7; either TRBD1 or TRBD2 may fit D (5 bases each). V was clipped by 3 bases and J by 0 bases, with 12 bases between them. This CDR3 has 15 residues. In germline, CDR1 is LNHNV, CDR2 YYDKDF (reference sequence). DNA of the CDR3: TGTGCCACCAGCAGCCAGAGGGACCGCTCCTACGAGCAGTACTTC. Protein sequence: CATSSQRDRSYEQYF. The complete variable domain, with remaining parts taken from reference TRBV15 and TRBJ2-7, reads DAMVIQNPRYQVTQFGKPVTLSCSQTLNHNVMYWYQQKSSQAPKLLFHYYDKDFNNEADTPDNFQSRRPNTSFCFLDIRSPGLGDTAMYLCATSSQRDRSYEQYFGPGTRLTVT.

This clonotype was counted many times. The chain recombines TRBV10-3 with TRBJ1-1; D possibly corresponds to TRBD1 (6 bases). V gave up 3 bases and J gave up 9 bases, with 8 bases separating them. There are 11 residues in the CDR3. The V gene's germline CDR1 is ENHRY and CDR2 SYGVKD. The CDR3: CAISEGGQAFF. CDR3 sequence (DNA): TGTGCCATCAGTGAAGGGGGACAAGCTTTCTTT.

This clonotype was observed many times. This sequence joins TRBV14 and TRBJ1-2; D unresolved. The length of the CDR3 is 13 residues. Between the trimmed V and J ends, which lost 1 base and 8 bases, there was a span of 11 bases. Germline CDR1 and CDR2: SGHDN and FVKESK. The CDR3 reads CASSQVVLGGYTF. CDR3 in DNA: TGTGCCAGCAGCCAAGTAGTTTTGGGGGGCTACACCTTC.

V usage is TRBV29-1 and J usage is TRBJ1-1; D gene uncertain. The V end was cut by 8 bases, the J end by 4 bases, with 14 bases between. CDR1 SQVTM and CDR2 ANQGSEA come from the germline V gene. CDR3 length: 12 residues. This chain's CDR3 is CSIASRTTEAFF. The CDR3 bases are TGCAGCATCGCTTCAAGGACCACTGAAGCTTTCTTT. Variable domain in full (rest from reference TRBV29-1 and TRBJ1-1): SAVISQKPSRDICQRGTSLTIQCQVDSQVTMMFWYRQQPGQSLTLIATANQGSEATYESGFVIDKFPISRPNLTFSTLTVSNMSPEDSSIYLCSIASRTTEAFFGQGTRLTVV.

The sample holds many counts of this clonotype. The chain uses TRBV25-1 and TRBJ1-1; D might be TRBD1 (5 bases). V was cut by 7 bases and J by 4 bases, with 7 bases left in between. Looked up from germline, CDR1 is MGHDK and CDR2 is SYGVNS. The CDR3 sequence is 11 residues long. The CDR3, as DNA: TGTGCCAGCATTGGGGCCACTGAAGCTTTCTTT. Amino acid sequence: CASIGATEAFF.

This clonotype was seen repeatedly, ten times or more. V usage is TRBV25-1 and J usage is TRBJ2-7, with D possibly matching TRBD1 (6 bases). The V and J ends lost 6 bases and 2 bases respectively, with 17 bases between them. The CDR3 is 15 amino acids. The germline CDR1 and CDR2 sequences are MGHDK and SYGVNS. In DNA form, the CDR3 reads TGTGCCAGCAGAGCCCTAGGGGGAGAGACCTACGAGCAGTACTTC. Residues: CASRALGGETYEQYF.

This clonotype was recorded many times. The rearrangement joins TRBV29-1 to TRBJ1-1; possibly TRBD1 for D (6 bases). V was trimmed by 7 bases and J by 3 bases, leaving 15 bases between them. This CDR3 is built from 13 residues. CDR1 and CDR2 (germline): SQVTM, ANQGSEA. The CDR3 spells CSANRDHDTEAFF. The CDR3 DNA reads TGCAGCGCAAACAGGGATCACGACACTGAAGCTTTCTTT.

CDR3 residues: CAISELDEQYF. CDR3 coding DNA: TGTGCCATCAGTGAGTTAGATGAGCAGTACTTC. The rearrangement uses TRBV10-3 and TRBJ2-7; D is undetermined. There are 11 residues in the CDR3. Per the germline V gene, CDR1 is ENHRY and CDR2 is SYGVKD. V was trimmed by 1 base and J by 7 bases, leaving 5 bases between them.

This clonotype showed up many times. This chain links TRBV20-1 with TRBJ1-5; tentatively, D is TRBD1 (6 bases). The germline V gene has CDR1 DFQATT and CDR2 SNEGSKA (reference sequence). The ends were cut back, 1 base at V and 4 bases at J, with 11 bases in the middle. The CDR3 consists of 14 residues. The CDR3 region has the DNA TGCAGTGCTAGAGTGGGGGGCCAAAATCAGCCCCAGCATTTT. This encodes CSARVGGQNQPQHF.

This clonotype was picked up many times. This chain links TRBV7-8 with TRBJ2-7, with D maybe TRBD1 (6 bases). This CDR3 has 14 amino acids. Germline values: CDR1 SGHVS, CDR2 FQNEAQ. Trimming took off 4 bases at V and 3 bases at J, with 13 bases between the two ends. The CDR3 nucleotides read TGTGCCAGCAGCTCATACAGGGCACTCTACGAGCAGTACTTC. This codes for CASSSYRALYEQYF.

The chain joins TRBV4-1 to TRBJ1-4, with 7 nucleotides matching TRBD1. V was clipped by 1 base and J by 0 bases; unmatched bases: 14. CDR1 is MGHRA and CDR2 is YSYEKL in the germline V gene. This CDR3 contains 20 residues. CDR3 in DNA: TGCGCCAGCAGCCAAGCTTTCCCCAGGGGGGCCACTGCAACTAATGAAAAACTGTTTTTT. Protein sequence: CASSQAFPRGATATNEKLFF.

This clonotype was counted a few times. This sequence joins TRBV6-6 and TRBJ1-5, with no clear D. The CDR3 contains 15 residues. Trimming removed 2 bases from V and 5 bases from J, with 13 bases in between. Per the germline V gene, CDR1 is MNHNY and CDR2 is SVGAGI (reference sequence). The CDR3 DNA sequence: TGTGCCAGCAGTTACATTGGGCAGCAAGATCAGCCCCAGCATTTT. As protein: CASSYIGQQDQPQHF.

V and J are TRBV7-2 and TRBJ1-1; the match to TRBD1 covers 12 bases. This CDR3 comprises 17 residues. CDR1 SGHTA and CDR2 FQGNSA come from the germline V gene. J was trimmed by 5 bases and V by 1 base; bases with no gene match: 8. Here the CDR3 reads CASSLGTGQGARTEAFF. The CDR3 DNA reads as TGTGCCAGCAGCTTAGGAACGGGACAGGGGGCGCGAACTGAAGCTTTCTTT.

This clonotype was detected many times. This chain connects TRBV20-1 to TRBJ1-2; D not certain. Germline CDR1 and CDR2: DFQATT and SNEGSKA (reference sequence). V was trimmed by 6 bases and J by 4 bases, leaving 15 bases between them. The CDR3 totals 13 residues. CDR3 DNA sequence: TGCAGTGCAAGGGAGATTGGAGGCTATGGCTACACCTTC. Its protein is CSAREIGGYGYTF.

The sample holds a few counts of this clonotype. An end of the junction does not agree with germline; a read error may underlie this. This chain uses TRBV10-3 with TRBJ1-5; D might be TRBD1 (5 bases). Germline CDR1 is ENHRY and CDR2 is SYGVKD. The CDR3 contains 16 residues. Written as DNA, the CDR3 is TGTGCCAGCAGTTACCTCAGGGCCCGGACGCGCCAGCCCCAGCATTTT. Amino acids: CASSYLRARTRQPQHF.